This TCR beta chain was profiled in a study of blood T cell repertoires in COVID-19 (dated by TCRdb to between 2020 and 2021). For the wider study: Collaborator samples came from the United States, Italy and Spain and covered acute and convalescent phases of COVID-19. The dataset comprised deeply sampled blood TCRbeta repertoires from subjects exposed to, actively infected with, or recovered from COVID-19. Where available, HLA class I and class II types were obtained from metadata supplied by the sample provider rather than from assay-based typing. The material from the prospective study consisted of cDNA or gDNA derived from T cells, B-cell-depleted T cells, or PBMCs. Nearly every sample came with metadata listing a de-identified subject ID, COVID-19 status, age in years and sex. A freely available public database, intended as a resource for researchers studying the immune response to SARS-CoV-2, is where the repertoires were released. The samples were drawn from two sources: the first 160 participants of the ongoing ImmuneRACE study, and approximately 1,300 subjects contributed by 6 global collaborators. Results the study describes overall, beyond this receptor: Clinical and demographic metadata were provided uncurated, with the amount varying by source and participant.

TCRbeta CDR3 regions were amplified from genomic DNA by means of the immunoSEQ Assay, a bias-controlled multiplex PCR. The authors' pipeline ran thus. Within the assay, amplification of reference gene primers was used to estimate how many nucleated cells each sample contained. Sequence reads were collapsed and filtered to measure the absolute abundance of every unique TCRbeta CDR3 rearrangement. For each sample, productive Simpson clonality was calculated by taking the square root of Simpson's diversity index across productive rearrangements. TCRdb mirrors the immuneACCESS table, restricted to in-frame sequences. Some clones are absent from its copies; in checked studies, under half trace to an unresolved V gene, and the reason for the others is unknown. That table gives V, J and clone size, and the DNA gave D and trimming. Recorded for this sample are 71,000 or so clones; approximately 80% of them occurred a single time. Of the sample, roughly 27% falls within the top ten clones.

Collaborating institutions collected whole blood in K2EDTA tubes following their own protocols. For TCRbeta analysis, collaborators shipped samples in one of three forms: frozen whole blood, isolated PBMCs, or DNA extracted from either of those sample types. This clone was counted a single time. Its antigen is currently not known. The sample holds no much larger clone one base away, and base qualities are not on file. The CDR3 measures 14 amino acids from cysteine to phenylalanine. Only the CDR3 DNA stays, 42 bases, in frame from base 1. The germline V gene sets CDR1 to SNHLY and CDR2 to FYNNEI. Trimming takes 7 bases from V and 0 bases from J, and the germline ends sit 12 bases apart.

The sequenced material came from peripheral blood. The source is a man in his 70s with acute or convalescent COVID-19. This sequence uses TRBV2 and TRBJ1-1, with the identity of the D gene unclear. The nucleotide sequence reads TGTGCCAGCACCCCGGGATTCATGAACACTGAAGCTTTCTTT. This sequence encodes CASTPGFMNTEAFF.